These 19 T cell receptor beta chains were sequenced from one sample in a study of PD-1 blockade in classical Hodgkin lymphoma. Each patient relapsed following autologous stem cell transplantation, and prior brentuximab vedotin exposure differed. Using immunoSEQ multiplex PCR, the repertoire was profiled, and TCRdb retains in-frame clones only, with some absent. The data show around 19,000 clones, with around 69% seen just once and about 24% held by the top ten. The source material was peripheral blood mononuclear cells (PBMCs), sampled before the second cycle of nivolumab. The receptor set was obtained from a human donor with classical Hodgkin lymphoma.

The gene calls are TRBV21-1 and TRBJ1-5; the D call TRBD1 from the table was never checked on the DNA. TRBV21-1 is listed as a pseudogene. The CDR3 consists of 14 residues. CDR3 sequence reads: CASSNRRGPQPQHF. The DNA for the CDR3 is TGTGCCAGCAGCAACCGCAGGGGCCCTCAGCCCCAGCATTTT.

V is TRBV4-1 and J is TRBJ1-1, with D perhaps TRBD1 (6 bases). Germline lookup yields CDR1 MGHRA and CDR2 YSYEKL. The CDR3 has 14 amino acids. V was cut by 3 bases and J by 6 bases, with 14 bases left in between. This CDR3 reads CASSQEPGDPEAFF. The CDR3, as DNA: TGCGCCAGCAGCCAGGAACCAGGGGACCCTGAAGCTTTCTTT.

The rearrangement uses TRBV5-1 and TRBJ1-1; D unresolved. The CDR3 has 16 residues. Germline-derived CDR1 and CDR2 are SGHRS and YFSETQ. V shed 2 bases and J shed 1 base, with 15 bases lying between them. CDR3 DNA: TGCGCCAGCAGCTTTCATCGATCTGCGACGAACACTGAAGCTTTCTTT. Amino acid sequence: CASSFHRSATNTEAFF.

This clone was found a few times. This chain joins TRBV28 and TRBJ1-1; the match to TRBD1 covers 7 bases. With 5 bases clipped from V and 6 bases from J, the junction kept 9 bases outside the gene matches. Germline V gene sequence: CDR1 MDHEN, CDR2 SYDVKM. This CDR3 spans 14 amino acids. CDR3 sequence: CASSTQGGTAEAFF. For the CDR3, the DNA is TGTGCCAGCAGTACCCAGGGGGGAACGGCTGAAGCTTTCTTT.

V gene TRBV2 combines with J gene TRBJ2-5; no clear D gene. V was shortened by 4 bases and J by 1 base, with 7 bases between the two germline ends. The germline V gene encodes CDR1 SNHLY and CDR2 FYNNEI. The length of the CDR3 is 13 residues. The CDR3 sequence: CASSGTVQETQYF. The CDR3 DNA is TGTGCCAGCAGTGGAACAGTCCAAGAGACCCAGTACTTC.

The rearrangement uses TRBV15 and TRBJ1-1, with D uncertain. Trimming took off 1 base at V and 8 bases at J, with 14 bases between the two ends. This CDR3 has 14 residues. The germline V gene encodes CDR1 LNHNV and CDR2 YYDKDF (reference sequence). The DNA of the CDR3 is TGTGCCACCAGCAGAGCGGCAGGTGAGCGGGAAGCTTTCTTT. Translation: CATSRAAGEREAFF. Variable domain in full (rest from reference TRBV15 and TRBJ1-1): DAMVIQNPRYQVTQFGKPVTLSCSQTLNHNVMYWYQQKSSQAPKLLFHYYDKDFNNEADTPDNFQSRRPNTSFCFLDIRSPGLGDTAMYLCATSRAAGEREAFFGQGTRLTVV.

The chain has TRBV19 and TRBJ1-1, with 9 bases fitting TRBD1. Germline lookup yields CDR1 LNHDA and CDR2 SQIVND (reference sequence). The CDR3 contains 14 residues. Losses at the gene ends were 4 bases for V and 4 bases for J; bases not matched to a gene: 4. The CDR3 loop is CASSNRQGGTEAFF. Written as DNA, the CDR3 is TGTGCCAGTAGTAATCGACAGGGGGGCACTGAAGCTTTCTTT.

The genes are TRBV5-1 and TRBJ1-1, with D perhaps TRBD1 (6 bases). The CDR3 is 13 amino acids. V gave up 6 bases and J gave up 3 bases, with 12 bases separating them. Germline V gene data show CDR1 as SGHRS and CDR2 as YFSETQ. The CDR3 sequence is CASNKGQYTEAFF. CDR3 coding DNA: TGCGCCAGCAATAAGGGACAATACACTGAAGCTTTCTTT.

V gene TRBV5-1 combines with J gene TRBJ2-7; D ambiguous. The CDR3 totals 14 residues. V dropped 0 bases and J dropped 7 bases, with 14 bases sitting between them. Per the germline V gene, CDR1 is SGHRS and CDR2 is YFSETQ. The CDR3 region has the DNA TGCGCCAGCAGCTTGGACGGCCCCGATCGAGAGCAGTACTTC. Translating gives CASSLDGPDREQYF.

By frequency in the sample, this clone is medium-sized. The CDR3 DNA sequence: TGTGCCACCAGCCCGGGACTAGGCCTGGGAGAGCAGTACTTC. Amino acids: CATSPGLGLGEQYF. The chain links TRBV15 to TRBJ2-7, with 8 bases fitting TRBD2. Germline trimming cut 5 bases from V and 7 bases from J; bases unmatched to any gene: 10. In germline, CDR1 is LNHNV, CDR2 YYDKDF (reference sequence). The CDR3 contains 14 residues.

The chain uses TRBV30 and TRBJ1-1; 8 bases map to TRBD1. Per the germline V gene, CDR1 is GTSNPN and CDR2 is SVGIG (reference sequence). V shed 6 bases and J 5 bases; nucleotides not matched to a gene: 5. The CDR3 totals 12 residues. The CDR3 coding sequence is TGTGCCTGTCGGACAGGGATGACTGAAGCTTTCTTT. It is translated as CACRTGMTEAFF.

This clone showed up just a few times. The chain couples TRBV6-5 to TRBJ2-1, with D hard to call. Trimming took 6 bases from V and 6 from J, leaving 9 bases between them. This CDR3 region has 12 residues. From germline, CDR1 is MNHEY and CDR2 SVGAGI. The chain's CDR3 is CASSPSGNEQFF. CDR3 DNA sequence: TGTGCCAGCAGCCCGAGTGGCAATGAGCAGTTCTTC.

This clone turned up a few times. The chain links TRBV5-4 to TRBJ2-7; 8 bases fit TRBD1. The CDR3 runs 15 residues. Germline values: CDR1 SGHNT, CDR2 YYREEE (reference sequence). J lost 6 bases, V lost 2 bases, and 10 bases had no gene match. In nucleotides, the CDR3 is TGTGCCAGCAGCTTAGCCTCCACAGGGGGGTTCGAGCAGTACTTC. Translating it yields CASSLASTGGFEQYF.

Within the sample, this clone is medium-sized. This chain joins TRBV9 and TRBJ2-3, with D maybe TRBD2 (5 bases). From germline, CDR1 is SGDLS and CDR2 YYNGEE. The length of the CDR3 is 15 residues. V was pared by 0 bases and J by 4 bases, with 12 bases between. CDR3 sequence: CASSVGWERADTQYF. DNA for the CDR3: TGTGCCAGCAGCGTAGGGTGGGAGAGAGCAGATACGCAGTATTTT.

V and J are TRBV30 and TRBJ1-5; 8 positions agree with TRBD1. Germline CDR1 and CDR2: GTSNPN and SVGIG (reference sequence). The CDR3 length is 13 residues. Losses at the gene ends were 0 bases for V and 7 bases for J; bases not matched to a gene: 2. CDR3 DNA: TGTGCCTGGAGTGTACAGGGGGACCAGCCCCAGCATTTT. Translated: CAWSVQGDQPQHF.

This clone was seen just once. The CDR3 DNA reads as TGTGCCAGCACCCCCTACTCGTTGGGGGGAACCGGGGAGCTGTTTTTT. Amino acids: CASTPYSLGGTGELFF. The rearrangement links TRBV5-4 to TRBJ2-2, with D maybe TRBD2 (6 bases). The CDR3 runs 16 residues. Germline-derived CDR1 and CDR2 are SGHNT and YYREEE (reference sequence). Trimming cost V 6 bases and J 5 bases, with 20 bases left between them.

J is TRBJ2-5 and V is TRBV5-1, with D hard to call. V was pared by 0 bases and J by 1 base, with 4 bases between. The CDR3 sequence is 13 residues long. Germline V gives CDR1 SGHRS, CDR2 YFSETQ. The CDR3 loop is CASSLGLQETQYF. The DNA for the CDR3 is TGCGCCAGCAGCTTGGGTCTCCAAGAGACCCAGTACTTC. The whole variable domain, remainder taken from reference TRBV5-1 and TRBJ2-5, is KAGVTQTPRYLIKTRGQQVTLSCSPISGHRSVSWYQQTPGQGLQFLFEYFSETQRNKGNFPGRFSGRQFSNSRSEMNVSTLELGDSALYLCASSLGLQETQYFGPGTRLLVL.

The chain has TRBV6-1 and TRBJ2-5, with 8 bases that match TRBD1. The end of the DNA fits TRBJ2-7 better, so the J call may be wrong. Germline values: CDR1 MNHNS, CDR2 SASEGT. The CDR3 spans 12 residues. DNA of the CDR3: TGTGCCAGCACGCAGGGGGCGCGCGAGCAGTACTTC. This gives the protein CASTQGAREQYF.

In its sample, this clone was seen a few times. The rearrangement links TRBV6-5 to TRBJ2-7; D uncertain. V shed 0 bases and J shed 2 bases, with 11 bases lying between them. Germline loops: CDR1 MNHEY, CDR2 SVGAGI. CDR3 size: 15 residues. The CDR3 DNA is TGTGCCAGCAGTTACTCGTGGGCTAATCCCTACGAGCAGTACTTC. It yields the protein CASSYSWANPYEQYF.